Presented here are 25 T cell receptor beta chains from one specimen sequenced in a study of beta chain features in type 1 diabetes (dated by TCRdb to 2016 to 2019). Library creation used the immunoSEQ multiplex PCR assay. The entire isolated RNA was reverse transcribed using the High Capacity cDNA Reverse Transcription Kit, and thus expressed TCRB transcripts were sequenced. TCRdb obtained this table from immuneACCESS and retained in-frame rearrangements with V and J assigned. These tables miss some clones; where compared with another copy, unresolved V genes account for less than half of the shortfall, and the remainder is unexplained. This sample is represented by fewer than 900,000 clones; roughly a sixth of them were singletons. The ten most abundant clones make up 0.02% to 0.025% of the sample. Sequenced: naive CD4+ T cells from blood. The cell subset or site label of this sample denotes: true naive CD4+ T cells. The receptors shown here come from a woman younger than 30 in good health.

The V gene is TRBV28, the J gene TRBJ1-3, with TRBD1 identical over 9 bases. CDR3 length: 14 residues. The germline CDR1 and CDR2 sequences are MDHEN and SYDVKM. Unmatched junction bases numbered 6, after V lost 8 bases and J lost 4 bases. The DNA of the CDR3 is TGTGCCAGCTGGGGGACAGGGCAAGGAAACACCATATATTTT. It encodes CASWGTGQGNTIYF.

Of note for this clone: One end of the junction fails to match germline, which may point to a read error. The genes are TRBV5-1 and TRBJ2-2; 7 nucleotides align to TRBD2. CDR1 SGHRS and CDR2 YFSETQ come from the germline V gene. CDR3 size: 19 residues. CDR3 in amino acids: CASNLDASGTFVNTGELFF. As DNA, the CDR3 is TGCGCCAGCAACTTGGACGCTAGCGGTACCTTTGTGAACACCGGGGAGCTGTTTTTT. The full variable domain, in which reference TRBV5-1 and TRBJ2-2 provide the parts outside the CDR3, is KAGVTQTPRYLIKTRGQQVTLSCSPISGHRSVSWYQQTPGQGLQFLFEYFSETQRNKGNFPGRFSGRQFSNSRSEMNVSTLELGDSALYLCASNLDASGTFVNTGELFFGEGSRLTVL.

This clone was seen a handful of times. This chain connects TRBV19 to TRBJ2-7; unclear D gene. The CDR3 is 16 residues long. The germline gives CDR1 LNHDA, CDR2 SQIVND (reference sequence). V was trimmed by 3 bases and J by 0 bases, leaving 15 bases between them. For the CDR3, the DNA is TGTGCCAGTAGTATCGGCGGCCCCCCGAGCTCCTACGAGCAGTACTTC. It codes for CASSIGGPPSSYEQYF.

This chain connects TRBV27 to TRBJ2-5; either TRBD1 or TRBD2 may supply D (5 bases each). Trimming took 5 bases from V and 5 from J, leaving 18 bases between them. This CDR3 contains 15 residues. In germline, CDR1 is MNHEY, CDR2 SMNVEV (reference sequence). CDR3 nucleotide sequence: TGTGCCAGCAGTCTCGGGGCTGGATCTTGGGAGACCCAGTACTTC. Protein: CASSLGAGSWETQYF.

This clone was seen more than once but under ten times. This rearrangement joins TRBV29-1 to TRBJ2-5, with D uncertain. CDR3 length: 11 amino acids. CDR1 and CDR2 (germline): SQVTM, ANQGSEA. Between the trimmed V and J ends, which lost 4 bases and 4 bases, there was a span of 7 bases. CDR3 DNA: TGCAGCGTTGGCGAGGCAGAGACCCAGTACTTC. Encoded protein: CSVGEAETQYF.

The chain recombines TRBV27 with TRBJ2-1; the match to TRBD2 covers 13 bases. Trimming removed 4 bases from V and 9 bases from J; junction bases left unmatched: 12. The V gene's germline CDR1 is MNHEY and CDR2 SMNVEV (reference sequence). This CDR3 contains 17 residues. CDR3 in DNA: TGTGCCAGCAGTTCCTGGACTAGCGGGAGTGGGCTGGGTGAGCAGTTCTTC. Translating gives CASSSWTSGSGLGEQFF.

The gene calls are TRBV6-5 and TRBJ1-2; D not resolved. This CDR3 is built from 13 residues. V was pared by 0 bases and J by 5 bases, with 7 bases between. From germline, CDR1 is MNHEY and CDR2 SVGAGI. The CDR3 DNA sequence: TGTGCCAGCAGTTACTCCAGGATTTATGGCTACACCTTC. Protein product: CASSYSRIYGYTF.

The chain links TRBV7-2 to TRBJ1-1, with D tentatively TRBD1 (5 bases). Germline CDR1 reads SGHTA; CDR2 reads FQGNSA. This CDR3 region has 15 residues. Trimming stripped 1 base from V and 5 bases from J, with 14 bases between. In nucleotides, the CDR3 is TGTGCCAGCAGCTTAGAACCAGGGTTTGTGACTGAAGCTTTCTTT. This gives the protein CASSLEPGFVTEAFF.

This clone showed up many times. The rearrangement uses TRBV10-3 and TRBJ2-4, with TRBD2 matching 11 bases. The ends lost 5 bases at V and 7 bases at J; junction bases unmatched: 1. Germline CDR1 ENHRY, CDR2 SYGVKD. The CDR3 covers 13 residues. The CDR3 loop is CAISSSGRNIQYF. DNA of the CDR3: TGTGCCATCAGTTCTAGCGGGAGGAACATTCAGTACTTC.

This clone came up a few times. At one boundary the junction diverges from the germline segment, which might be a read error. This rearrangement joins TRBV5-6 to TRBJ2-1; 7 bases are shared with TRBD1. Per the germline V gene, CDR1 is SGHDT and CDR2 is YYEEEE. The CDR3 has 17 residues. In DNA form, the CDR3 reads TGTGCCAGCAGCACACAAGCACTGGACAGGTACTACAGTGAGCAGTTCTTC. It translates to CASSTQALDRYYSEQFF.

The gene calls are TRBV28 and TRBJ2-1; TRBD2 matches at 12 bases. The CDR3 is 12 residues long. Losses at the gene ends were 6 bases for V and 11 bases for J; bases not matched to a gene: 2. Germline values: CDR1 MDHEN, CDR2 SYDVKM. The DNA for the CDR3 is TGTGCCAGCAGGACTAGCGGGAGTAAGCAGTTCTTC. It encodes CASRTSGSKQFF.

This clone was counted a few times. This chain uses TRBV11-2 with TRBJ2-3; D perhaps matches TRBD2 (6 bases). The CDR3 has 14 amino acids. Trimming stripped 2 bases from V and 1 base from J, with 7 bases between. CDR1 and CDR2 (germline): SGHAT, FQNNGV. In nucleotides, the CDR3 is TGTGCCAGCAGCTTACCTAGCGGCACAGATACGCAGTATTTT. Amino acid sequence: CASSLPSGTDTQYF.

This clone appeared a few times. V gene TRBV4-2 combines with J gene TRBJ2-1; the match to TRBD2 covers 8 bases. CDR1 and CDR2 from the germline V gene are LGHNA and YNFKEQ. V was pared by 3 bases and J by 9 bases, with 16 bases of the junction left unmatched. CDR3 length equals 17 residues. CDR3 in DNA: TGTGCCAGCAGCCAGGAGGCGGGGGGTCCCTTAGCGGGTGAGCAGTTCTTC. Its translation: CASSQEAGGPLAGEQFF.

Only a few counts were recorded for this clone. The chain recombines TRBV7-2 with TRBJ2-7, with D tentatively TRBD1 (6 bases). The V gene's germline CDR1 is SGHTA and CDR2 FQGNSA. Trimming left V 3 bases short and J 0 bases short, with 9 bases between. The CDR3 runs 14 residues. CDR3 coding DNA: TGTGCCAGCAGCTTCAGACAGGCCTCCTACGAGCAGTACTTC. Residues: CASSFRQASYEQYF.

This clone was observed a handful of times. The V gene is TRBV4-1, the J gene TRBJ2-1; no firm D call. Germline CDR1 MGHRA, CDR2 YSYEKL. This CDR3 has 14 amino acids. V gave up 4 bases and J gave up 6 bases, with 13 bases separating them. The CDR3: CASSPNPASNEQFF. As DNA, the CDR3 is TGCGCCAGCAGCCCCAACCCCGCATCCAATGAGCAGTTCTTC.

This clone was seen a handful of times. The V and J genes are TRBV21-1 and TRBJ2-1; TRBD1, the table's D call, lacks a check against the DNA. TRBV21-1 is a pseudogene. The CDR3 is made up of 15 amino acids. CDR3 sequence (DNA): TGTGCCAGCAGCAAAACCGGGACAGATATCAATGAGCAGTTCTTC. Translated: CASSKTGTDINEQFF.

This chain joins TRBV5-6 and TRBJ2-6; D ambiguous. The germline CDR1 and CDR2 sequences are SGHDT and YYEEEE. Trimming pared 0 bases from V and 1 base from J, leaving 11 bases between. The CDR3 sequence is 17 residues long. Written as DNA, the CDR3 is TGTGCCAGCAGCTTGGAAGTTCTATGGTCTGGGGCCAACGTCCTGACTTTC. Amino acid sequence: CASSLEVLWSGANVLTF.

The gene calls are TRBV18 and TRBJ2-3; D tentatively fits TRBD1 or TRBD2 (5 bases each). The germline CDR1 and CDR2 sequences are KGHSH and LQKENI. The V end was cut by 8 bases, the J end by 2 bases, with 14 bases between. The CDR3 length is 14 residues. The CDR3 coding sequence is TGTGCCAGCAGCCGGGACGGAGCCACAGATACGCAGTATTTT. This gives the protein CASSRDGATDTQYF.

J is TRBJ2-7 and V is TRBV7-2; 13 bases are shared with TRBD2. The CDR3 length is 17 residues. J gave up 2 bases and V 5 bases, and 9 bases lay outside the gene matches. Germline V lookup: CDR1 SGHTA, CDR2 FQGNSA. CDR3 DNA: TGTGCCAGCAGCCCAACAGGGACTAGCGGGATTGCCTACGAGCAGTACTTC. Translation gives CASSPTGTSGIAYEQYF.

This clone was recorded a few times. V and J are TRBV5-6 and TRBJ2-7; D unresolved. V lost 1 base, J lost 2 bases, and 19 bases lay in between. The CDR3 consists of 17 residues. CDR1 and CDR2 (germline): SGHDT, YYEEEE. CDR3 DNA sequence: TGTGCCAGCAGCTTGATGGGTTTGTATGGCCGCACCTACGAGCAGTACTTC. Its protein is CASSLMGLYGRTYEQYF.

This sequence joins TRBV6-6 and TRBJ2-7; D gene uncertain. The CDR3 totals 12 residues. Germline loops: CDR1 MNHNY, CDR2 SVGAGI (reference sequence). The V end was cut by 5 bases, the J end by 3 bases, with 8 bases between. CDR3 residues: CASSGSYYEQYF. DNA of the CDR3: TGTGCCAGCAGTGGATCCTACTACGAGCAGTACTTC.

For the CDR3, the DNA is TGTGCCAGCAGCTTAGCACTCAGGGGACATGAGCAGTTCTTC. Protein product: CASSLALRGHEQFF. This chain uses TRBV7-2 with TRBJ2-1; a possible D gene is TRBD1 (6 bases). Germline values: CDR1 SGHTA, CDR2 FQGNSA. V was shortened by 0 bases and J by 8 bases, with 11 bases between the two germline ends. The CDR3 spans 14 residues.

This chain joins TRBV7-9 and TRBJ2-3, with D possibly TRBD1 on 5 matching bases. This CDR3 comprises 14 residues. Between the trimmed V and J ends, which lost 1 base and 1 base, there was a span of 6 bases. CDR1 is SEHNR and CDR2 is FQNEAQ in the germline V gene (reference sequence). In DNA, the CDR3 is TGTGCCAGCAGCTTAGAAGGGGGCACAGATACGCAGTATTTT. This translates into CASSLEGGTDTQYF.

The chain combines TRBV6-5 with TRBJ1-5; a possible D gene is TRBD1 (5 bases). Looked up from germline, CDR1 is MNHEY and CDR2 is SVGAGI. Trimming stripped 10 bases from V and 0 bases from J, with 16 bases between. CDR3 length equals 15 residues. This CDR3 is CATRTPLDSNQPQHF. CDR3 DNA: TGTGCCACCAGGACACCCCTCGATAGCAATCAGCCCCAGCATTTT.

The V and J genes are TRBV7-2 and TRBJ2-7, with TRBD2 matching 7 bases. Germline V gene sequence: CDR1 SGHTA, CDR2 FQGNSA. After removal of 3 bases from V and 3 bases from J, the junction contained 5 bases not matched to a gene. The CDR3 extends over 14 amino acids. This CDR3 is CASSFSVAGYEQYF. CDR3 nucleotide sequence: TGTGCCAGCAGCTTTTCAGTAGCGGGCTACGAGCAGTACTTC. The full variable domain, with the rest looked up from reference TRBV7-2 and TRBJ2-7, is GAGVSQSPSNKVTEKGKDVELRCDPISGHTALYWYRQSLGQGLEFLIYFQGNSAPDKSGLPSDRFSAERTGGSVSTLTIQRTQQEDSAVYLCASSFSVAGYEQYFGPGTRLTVT.